The 2 T cell receptor beta chains below come from one sample, sequenced in a study of monozygotic twins with inflammatory bowel disease. TCRdb re-called the 5' RACE reads and gives one entry per CDR3 protein, without DNA. Its clone listing holds around 380,000 distinct CDR3 sequences. Source material: blood. The origin of the receptors is a human donor with ulcerative colitis or Crohn's disease, or a healthy co-twin of an affected twin (not recorded which).

The CDR3 here is CASSLVGGDDSGNTIYF. The rearrangement uses TRBV5-6 and TRBJ1-3. The length of the CDR3 is 17 residues. Looked up from germline, CDR1 is SGHDT and CDR2 is YYEEEE.

The chain uses TRBV27 and TRBJ2-4; TCRdb selects TRBD1, and the lack of DNA leaves this call unchecked. CDR3 size: 14 residues. Germline-derived CDR1 and CDR2 are MNHEY and SMNVEV (reference sequence). CDR3 loop: CASREQGAKNIQYF.